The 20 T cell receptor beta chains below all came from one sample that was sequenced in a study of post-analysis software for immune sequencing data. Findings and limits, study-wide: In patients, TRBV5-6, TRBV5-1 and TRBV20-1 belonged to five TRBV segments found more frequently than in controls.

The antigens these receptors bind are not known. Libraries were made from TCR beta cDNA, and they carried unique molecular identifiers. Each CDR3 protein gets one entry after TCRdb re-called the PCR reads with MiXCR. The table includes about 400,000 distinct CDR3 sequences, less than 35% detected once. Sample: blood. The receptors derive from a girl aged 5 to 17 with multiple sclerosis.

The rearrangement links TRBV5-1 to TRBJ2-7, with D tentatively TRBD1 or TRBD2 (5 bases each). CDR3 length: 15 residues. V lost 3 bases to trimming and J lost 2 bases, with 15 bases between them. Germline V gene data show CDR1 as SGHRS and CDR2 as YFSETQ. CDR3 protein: CASSSPGREAYEQYF. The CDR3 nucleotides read TGCGCCAGCAGCTCACCGGGACGGGAAGCCTACGAGCAGTACTTC.

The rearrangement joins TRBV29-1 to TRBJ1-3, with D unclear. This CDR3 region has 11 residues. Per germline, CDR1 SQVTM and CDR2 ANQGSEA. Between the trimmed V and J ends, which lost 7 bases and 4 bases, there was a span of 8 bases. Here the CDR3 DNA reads TGCAGCGGCGGAGCCGGAAACACCATATATTTT. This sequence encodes CSGGAGNTIYF.

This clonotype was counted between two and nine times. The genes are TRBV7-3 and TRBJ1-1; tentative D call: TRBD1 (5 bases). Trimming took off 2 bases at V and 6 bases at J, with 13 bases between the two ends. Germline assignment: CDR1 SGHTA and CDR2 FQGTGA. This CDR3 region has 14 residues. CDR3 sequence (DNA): TGTGCCAGCAGCTTAGGCCCGGGGGAGTCTGAAGCTTTCTTT. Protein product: CASSLGPGESEAFF.

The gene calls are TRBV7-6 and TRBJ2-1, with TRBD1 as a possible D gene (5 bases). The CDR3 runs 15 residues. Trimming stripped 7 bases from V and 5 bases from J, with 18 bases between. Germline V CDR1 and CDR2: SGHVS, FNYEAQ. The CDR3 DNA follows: TGTGCCAGCACCGATCAAAGGGGAAGGGACAATGAGCAGTTCTTC. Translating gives CASTDQRGRDNEQFF. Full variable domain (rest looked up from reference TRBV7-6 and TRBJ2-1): GAGVSQSPRYKVTKRGQDVALRCDPISGHVSLYWYRQALGQGPEFLTYFNYEAQQDKSGLPNDRFSAERPEGSISTLTIQRTEQRDSAMYRCASTDQRGRDNEQFFGPGTRLTVL.

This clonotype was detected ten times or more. CDR3 sequence: CASSLGYSTGGEKLFF. The CDR3 nucleotides read TGTGCCAGCAGCTTAGGGTACTCGACAGGGGGTGAAAAACTGTTTTTT. V is TRBV7-9 and J is TRBJ1-4; 9 bases line up with TRBD1. From germline, CDR1 is SEHNR and CDR2 FQNEAQ (reference sequence). This CDR3 has 16 residues. Trimming took 1 base from V and 7 from J; bases not matched to a gene: 7.

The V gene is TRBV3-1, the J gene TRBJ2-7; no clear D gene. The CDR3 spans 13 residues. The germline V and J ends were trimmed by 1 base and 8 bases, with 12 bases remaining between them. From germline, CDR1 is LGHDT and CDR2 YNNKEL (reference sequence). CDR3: CASSQGVQDQQYF. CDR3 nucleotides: TGTGCCAGCAGCCAAGGGGTGCAGGACCAGCAGTACTTC.

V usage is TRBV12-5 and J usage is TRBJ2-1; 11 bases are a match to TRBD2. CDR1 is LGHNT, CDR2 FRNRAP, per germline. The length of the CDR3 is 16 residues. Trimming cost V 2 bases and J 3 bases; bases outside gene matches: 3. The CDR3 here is CASGLNLAGGYNEQFF. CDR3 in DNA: TGTGCTAGTGGTTTGAATCTAGCGGGGGGCTACAATGAGCAGTTCTTC.

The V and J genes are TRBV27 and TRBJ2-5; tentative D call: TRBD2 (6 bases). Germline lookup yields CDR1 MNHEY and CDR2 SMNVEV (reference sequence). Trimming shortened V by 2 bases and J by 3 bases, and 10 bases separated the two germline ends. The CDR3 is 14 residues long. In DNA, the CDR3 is TGTGCCAGCAGTTTAATAGGGGAGGAAGAGACCCAGTACTTC. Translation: CASSLIGEEETQYF.

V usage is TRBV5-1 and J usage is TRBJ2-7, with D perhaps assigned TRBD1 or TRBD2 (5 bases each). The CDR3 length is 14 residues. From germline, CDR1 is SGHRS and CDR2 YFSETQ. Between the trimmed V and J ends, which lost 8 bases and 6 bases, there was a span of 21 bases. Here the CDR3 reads CASRTDIALVEQYF. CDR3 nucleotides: TGCGCCAGTAGGACGGACATAGCGTTGGTCGAGCAGTACTTC.

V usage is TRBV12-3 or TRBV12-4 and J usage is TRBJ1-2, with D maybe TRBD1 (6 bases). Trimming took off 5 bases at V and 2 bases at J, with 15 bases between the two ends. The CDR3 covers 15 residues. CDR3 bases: TGTGCCAGCAGTCTAATTCAGGGGTTGAACTATGGCTACACCTTC. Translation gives CASSLIQGLNYGYTF.

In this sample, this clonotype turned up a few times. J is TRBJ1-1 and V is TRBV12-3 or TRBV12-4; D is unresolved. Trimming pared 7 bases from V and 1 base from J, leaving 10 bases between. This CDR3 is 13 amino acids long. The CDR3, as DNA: TGTGCCAGCAAACGGACGGAGAACACTGAAGCTTTCTTT. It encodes CASKRTENTEAFF.

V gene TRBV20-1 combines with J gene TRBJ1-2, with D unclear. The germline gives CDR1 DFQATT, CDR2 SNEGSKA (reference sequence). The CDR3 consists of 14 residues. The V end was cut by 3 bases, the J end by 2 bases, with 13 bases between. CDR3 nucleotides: TGCAGTGCTAGCGGAGGTAGGCGAAACTATGGCTACACCTTC. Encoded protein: CSASGGRRNYGYTF.

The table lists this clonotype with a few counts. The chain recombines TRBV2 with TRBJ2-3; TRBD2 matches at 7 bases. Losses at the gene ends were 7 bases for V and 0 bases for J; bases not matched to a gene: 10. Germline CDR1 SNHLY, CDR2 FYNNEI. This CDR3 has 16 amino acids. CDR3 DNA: TGTGCCAGCACCCTGACGTGGGGGGGGAGCACAGATACGCAGTATTTT. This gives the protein CASTLTWGGSTDTQYF.

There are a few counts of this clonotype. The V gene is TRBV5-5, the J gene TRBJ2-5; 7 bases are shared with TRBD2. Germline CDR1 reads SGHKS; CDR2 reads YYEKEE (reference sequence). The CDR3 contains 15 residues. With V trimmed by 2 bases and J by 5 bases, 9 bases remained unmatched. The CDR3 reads CASSFSRGVAETQYF. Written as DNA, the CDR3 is TGTGCCAGCAGCTTTTCTCGGGGGGTTGCGGAGACCCAGTACTTC.

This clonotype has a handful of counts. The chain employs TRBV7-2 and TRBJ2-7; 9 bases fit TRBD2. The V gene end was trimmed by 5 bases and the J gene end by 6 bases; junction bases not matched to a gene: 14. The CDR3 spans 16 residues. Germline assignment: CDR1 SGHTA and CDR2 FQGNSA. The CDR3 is CASSIWGGSGGSEQYF. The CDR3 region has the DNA TGTGCCAGCAGCATTTGGGGCGGGAGCGGGGGGTCCGAGCAGTACTTC.

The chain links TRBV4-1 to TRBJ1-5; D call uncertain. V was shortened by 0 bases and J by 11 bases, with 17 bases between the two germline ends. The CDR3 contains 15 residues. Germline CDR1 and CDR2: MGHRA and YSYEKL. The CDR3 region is CASSQERAISGAQHF. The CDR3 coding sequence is TGCGCCAGCAGCCAAGAAAGAGCTATCAGCGGGGCCCAGCATTTT.

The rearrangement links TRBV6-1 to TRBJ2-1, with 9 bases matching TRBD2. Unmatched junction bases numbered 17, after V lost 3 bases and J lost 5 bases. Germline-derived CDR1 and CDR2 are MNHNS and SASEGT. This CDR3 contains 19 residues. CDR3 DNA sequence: TGTGCCAGCAGTGATATCCGTGGATGGGCGGGAGGGAGGCACAATGAGCAGTTCTTC. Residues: CASSDIRGWAGGRHNEQFF.

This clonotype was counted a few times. For the CDR3, the DNA is TGCAGTGCCAGAACAGGGGGCGCGGAGGGAAACACCATATATTTT. This codes for CSARTGGAEGNTIYF. This chain joins TRBV20-1 and TRBJ1-3, with 9 bases identical to TRBD1. This CDR3 contains 15 residues. CDR1 and CDR2 from the germline V gene are DFQATT and SNEGSKA (reference sequence). The V gene end was trimmed by 6 bases and the J gene end by 4 bases; junction bases not matched to a gene: 10.

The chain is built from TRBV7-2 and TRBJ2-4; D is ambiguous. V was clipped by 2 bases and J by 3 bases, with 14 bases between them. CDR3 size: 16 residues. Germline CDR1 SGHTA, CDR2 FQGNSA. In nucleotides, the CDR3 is TGTGCCAGCAGCTTAACAGAGAACGGTCTCAAAAACATTCAGTACTTC. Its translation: CASSLTENGLKNIQYF.

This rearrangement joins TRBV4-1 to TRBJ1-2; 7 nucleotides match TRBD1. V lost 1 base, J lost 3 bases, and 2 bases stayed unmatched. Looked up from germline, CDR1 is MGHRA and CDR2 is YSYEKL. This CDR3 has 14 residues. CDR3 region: CASSQGTGDYGYTF. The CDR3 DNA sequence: TGCGCCAGCAGCCAAGGGACAGGAGACTATGGCTACACCTTC.